These 22 T cell receptor delta chains were sequenced from one sample in a study of gamma-delta T cells after stem cell transplantation. TCRdb re-called clones from the RT-PCR reads using CATT. In the table there are approximately 2,000 delta-chain clones, roughly 23% of which are singletons. Sequenced sample: gamma-delta T cells. The receptors were sampled from a human donor. It is not recorded whose cells these are; they may come from a transplant donor.

As concerns this clone: A much bigger clone sits one base away, suggesting this may be a read error. The CDR3 DNA follows: TGTGCCTGTGATGCCCTGGGGGGAACCGGAAAACTCATCTTT. It yields the protein CACDALGGTGKLIF. The rearrangement joins TRDV2 to TRDJ1; 7 bases match TRDD3. The germline gives CDR1 GEAIGNYY, CDR2 EKD. This CDR3 spans 14 amino acids. Trimming cost V 4 bases and J 8 bases; bases outside gene matches: 12.

By proportion, this clone is medium-sized (0.01 to 0.1%). The rearrangement joins TRDV1 to TRDJ1; 7 bases fit TRDD3. Germline assignment: CDR1 TSWWSYY and CDR2 QGS. V shed 2 bases and J 0 bases; nucleotides not matched to a gene: 21. The CDR3 runs to 21 residues. The CDR3 sequence: CALGESPPQYWGSRHTDKLIF. The CDR3 coding sequence is TGTGCTCTTGGGGAAAGTCCTCCCCAGTACTGGGGATCGCGTCACACCGATAAACTCATCTTT.

By its share, this clone is medium-sized. The chain uses TRDV2 and TRDJ1; the match to TRDD3 covers 13 bases. V shed 3 bases and J 2 bases; nucleotides not matched to a gene: 23. This CDR3 is built from 22 residues. Germline V gives CDR1 GEAIGNYY, CDR2 EKD. The chain's CDR3 is CACDPLTHLVLGDTKATDKLIF. CDR3 in DNA: TGTGCCTGTGACCCACTTACCCACCTCGTACTGGGGGATACGAAGGCAACCGATAAACTCATCTTT.

A word on this clone: A far larger clone is a single base away, which makes a read error likely. The same CDR3 arises from other DNA sequences in this sample as well. The rearrangement joins TRDV2 to TRDJ1; D remains ambiguous. The CDR3 is 14 amino acids. The V gene's germline CDR1 is GEAIGNYY and CDR2 EKD. The CDR3 is CACDTLLKGDKLIF. As DNA, the CDR3 is TGTGCCTGTGACACGTTACTGAAAGGCGATAAACTTATCTTT.

This clone is judged medium-sized (0.01 to 0.1%). The chain links TRDV1 to TRDJ1, with 8 bases identical to TRDD3. Germline CDR1 reads TSWWSYY; CDR2 reads QGS. This CDR3 is built from 25 residues. Trimming cost V 4 bases and J 0 bases; bases outside gene matches: 34. This CDR3 reads CALGVPGMGQGRGIRGWPYTDKLIF. CDR3 bases: TGTGCTCTTGGGGTCCCCGGCATGGGGCAAGGGCGGGGGATAAGAGGATGGCCGTACACCGATAAACTCATCTTT.

This clone ranks as medium-sized (0.01 to 0.1%). A far larger clone is just one base off, so this is likely a read error. This rearrangement joins TRDV2 to TRDJ1; D remains ambiguous. Germline V gives CDR1 GEAIGNYY, CDR2 EKD. The CDR3 loop spans 18 amino acids. The chain's CDR3 is CACDTLLTPNSYTDKFIF. The DNA of the CDR3 is TGTGCCTGTGACACCCTGCTGACACCGAATTCATACACCGATAAATTCATCTTT.

By its share, this clone is hyperexpanded. Other DNA sequences within the sample encode an identical CDR3. The J gene is TRDJ3, the V gene TRDV2, with unresolved D. V gave up 0 bases and J gave up 0 bases, with 23 bases separating them. From germline, CDR1 is GEAIGNYY and CDR2 EKD. This CDR3 contains 22 residues. CDR3 coding DNA: TGTGCCTGTGACACCGCCGAGTCTCTTAGCGCCGCAGGCTCCTGGGACACCCGACAGATGTTTTTC. This gives the protein CACDTAESLSAAGSWDTRQMFF.

On this clone itself: A far larger clone is a single base away, which makes a read error likely. The chain is built from TRDV2 and TRDJ3; D is unresolved. Trimming left V 5 bases short and J 2 bases short, with 12 bases between. Germline CDR1 reads GEAIGNYY; CDR2 reads EKD. The CDR3 length is 16 residues. CDR3 coding DNA: TGTGCCTGTGGTTTGCATAGCCCCTGGGACACCCGACAGATGTTTTTC. This encodes CACGLHSPWDTRQMFF.

V usage is TRDV2 and J usage is TRDJ1, with D uncertain. The CDR3 is 15 amino acids. The germline V gene has CDR1 GEAIGNYY and CDR2 EKD. V was trimmed by 0 bases and J by 5 bases, leaving 15 bases between them. The CDR3 loop is CACDTVSITGDKLIF. The CDR3 coding sequence is TGTGCCTGTGACACCGTTTCAATTACAGGGGATAAACTCATCTTT.

The gene calls are TRDV2 and TRDJ1, with 10 bases lining up with TRDD3. The CDR3 contains 19 residues. Trimming removed 6 bases from V and 0 bases from J; junction bases left unmatched: 18. Germline CDR1 and CDR2: GEAIGNYY and EKD. This CDR3 reads CACSPLKNTGGLYTDKLIF. CDR3 in DNA: TGTGCCTGTTCCCCCCTTAAGAATACTGGGGGATTGTACACCGATAAACTCATCTTT.

This clone counts as medium-sized. The V call is TRDV3, the J call TRDJ1; TRDD3 might be the D (6 bases). CDR1 is TVYSNPD and CDR2 is GDNSRS in the germline V gene (reference sequence). Trimming took 5 bases from V and 3 from J, leaving 31 bases between them. This CDR3 has 18 amino acids. CDR3 sequence (DNA): TGTGCCCTCCTGGCCAGGGCCTTGGGGGGCCGCCAACCCGATAAACTCATCTTT. Protein: CALLARALGGRQPDKLIF.

Concerning this clone: The protein that TCRdb holds for this DNA derives from a much larger clone and differs from the translated DNA at residue 9, which likely indicates a read error; the protein shown here is translated from the DNA. The rearrangement links TRDV2 to TRDJ1; 9 bases line up with TRDD3. Germline CDR1 is GEAIGNYY and CDR2 is EKD. V lost 3 bases and J lost 1; bases outside the gene matches: 8. The CDR3 consists of 16 residues. In DNA form, the CDR3 reads TGTGCCTGTGACGGACTGGGGGAAGCCTTCACCGATAAACTCATCTTT. Its translation is CACDGLGEAFTDKLIF.

Remarks on this clone: This sequence is one base from a far larger clone and is likely a read error. The chain is built from TRDV2 and TRDJ1; the D is unclear. Per the germline V gene, CDR1 is GEAIGNYY and CDR2 is EKD. CDR3 length: 16 amino acids. With 4 bases removed from V and 0 bases from J, the gap between germline ends came to 17 bases. The CDR3 bases are TGTGCCTGTGATCCCTTACTACAAAAGTACACCGATAAACTCATCTTT. Residues: CACDPLLQKYTDKLIF.

This clone was counted a few times. Other DNA sequences from this sample encode an identical CDR3 as well. CDR3 residues: CACDTLVEWGGETDKLIF. CDR3 nucleotide sequence: TGTGCCTGTGACACGCTGGTAGAATGGGGAGGAGAAACCGATAAACTCATCTTT. The V and J genes are TRDV2 and TRDJ1; a possible D gene is TRDD3 (5 bases). Trimming removed 1 base at V and 2 bases at J, with 22 bases between. Germline-derived CDR1 and CDR2 are GEAIGNYY and EKD. The CDR3 has 18 residues.

This clone was seen a few times. A far larger clone is only one base removed, so a read error is likely. The genes are TRDV2 and TRDJ1; 7 nucleotides agree with TRDD3. The CDR3 has 14 amino acids. CDR1 and CDR2 (germline): GEAIGNYY, EKD. CDR3 region: CACGTVLGPDKLIF. The CDR3 nucleotides are TGTGCCTGTGGCACCGTACTGGGGCCCGATAAACTCATCTTT.

This clone was detected only a few times. The chain carries TRDV1 and TRDJ1; 13 bases match TRDD3. Germline values: CDR1 TSWWSYY, CDR2 QGS. This CDR3 has 22 amino acids. J was trimmed by 1 base and V by 1 base; bases with no gene match: 18. The CDR3 bases are TGTGCTCTTGGGGAACCCCCCCCTCTCTTAGACTGGGGGATACGCTGCACCGATAAACTCATCTTT. As protein: CALGEPPPLLDWGIRCTDKLIF.

This clone was picked up a small number of times. The protein given by TCRdb reflects a much larger clone and differs at residue 8 from this DNA's translation, likely from a read error; the protein shown is the DNA's translation. The V gene is TRDV2, the J gene TRDJ3, with D hard to call. V gave up 0 bases and J gave up 0 bases, with 23 bases separating them. The germline CDR1 and CDR2 sequences are GEAIGNYY and EKD. The CDR3 loop spans 22 amino acids. The CDR3 bases are TGTGCCTGTGACACCGCCGAGCCTCTTAGCGCCGCAGGCTCCTGGGACACCCGACAGATGTTTTTC. Residues: CACDTAEPLSAAGSWDTRQMFF.

Of note for this clone: A far larger clone lies a single base away; this is likely a read error. Other DNA sequences from this sample encode an identical CDR3 as well. The chain couples TRDV2 to TRDJ1, with 11 bases matching TRDD3. CDR1 is GEAIGNYY, CDR2 EKD, per germline. This CDR3 region has 15 residues. The CDR3 nucleotides read TGTGCTTGTGACACCCTGGGGGATACTTCCGATAAACTCATCTTT. Translated: CACDTLGDTSDKLIF.

Judged by abundance, this clone is large. Other DNA sequences in this sample translate to the same CDR3. The chain combines TRDV2 with TRDJ1; TRDD3 aligns across 13 bases. The V segment lost 2 bases and the J segment 3 bases; nucleotides outside the gene matches: 8. In germline, CDR1 is GEAIGNYY, CDR2 EKD. This CDR3 spans 17 amino acids. Written as DNA, the CDR3 is TGTGCCTGTGACAACCTACTGGGGGATACGCGTCCCGATAAACTCATCTTT. Protein product: CACDNLLGDTRPDKLIF.

This clone is deemed medium-sized. J is TRDJ1 and V is TRDV1; the match to TRDD3 covers 11 bases. The CDR3 has 20 residues. V trimming: 3 bases; J trimming: 0 bases; junction bases outside the gene matches: 15. Germline lookup yields CDR1 TSWWSYY and CDR2 QGS. The CDR3 reads CALGERPSTDGGYDTDKLIF. The CDR3 nucleotides are TGTGCTCTTGGGGAGCGTCCTTCCACCGATGGGGGATACGACACCGATAAACTCATCTTT.

This clone is categorized as large. Other DNA sequences in this specimen translate into the identical CDR3. V gene TRDV1 combines with J gene TRDJ1; 11 nucleotides match TRDD3. The length of the CDR3 is 23 residues. The V segment lost 1 base and the J segment 8 bases; nucleotides outside the gene matches: 30. Per the germline V gene, CDR1 is TSWWSYY and CDR2 is QGS. The CDR3 reads CALGEPLSEGLLLGDKTPKKLIF. For the CDR3, the DNA is TGTGCTCTTGGGGAACCACTTTCCGAGGGATTGCTACTGGGGGATAAAACTCCGAAGAAACTCATCTTT.

This clone is termed medium-sized. The V call is TRDV1, the J call TRDJ1, with 13 bases matching TRDD3. The V and J ends lost 2 bases and 1 base, in that order; junction bases with no gene match: 22. Germline CDR1 reads TSWWSYY; CDR2 reads QGS. The CDR3 contains 23 residues. CDR3 region: CALGERLHSTGGYEFEPTDKLIF. The CDR3 nucleotides are TGTGCTCTTGGGGAAAGGTTACACTCGACTGGGGGATACGAGTTTGAACCCACCGATAAACTCATCTTT.